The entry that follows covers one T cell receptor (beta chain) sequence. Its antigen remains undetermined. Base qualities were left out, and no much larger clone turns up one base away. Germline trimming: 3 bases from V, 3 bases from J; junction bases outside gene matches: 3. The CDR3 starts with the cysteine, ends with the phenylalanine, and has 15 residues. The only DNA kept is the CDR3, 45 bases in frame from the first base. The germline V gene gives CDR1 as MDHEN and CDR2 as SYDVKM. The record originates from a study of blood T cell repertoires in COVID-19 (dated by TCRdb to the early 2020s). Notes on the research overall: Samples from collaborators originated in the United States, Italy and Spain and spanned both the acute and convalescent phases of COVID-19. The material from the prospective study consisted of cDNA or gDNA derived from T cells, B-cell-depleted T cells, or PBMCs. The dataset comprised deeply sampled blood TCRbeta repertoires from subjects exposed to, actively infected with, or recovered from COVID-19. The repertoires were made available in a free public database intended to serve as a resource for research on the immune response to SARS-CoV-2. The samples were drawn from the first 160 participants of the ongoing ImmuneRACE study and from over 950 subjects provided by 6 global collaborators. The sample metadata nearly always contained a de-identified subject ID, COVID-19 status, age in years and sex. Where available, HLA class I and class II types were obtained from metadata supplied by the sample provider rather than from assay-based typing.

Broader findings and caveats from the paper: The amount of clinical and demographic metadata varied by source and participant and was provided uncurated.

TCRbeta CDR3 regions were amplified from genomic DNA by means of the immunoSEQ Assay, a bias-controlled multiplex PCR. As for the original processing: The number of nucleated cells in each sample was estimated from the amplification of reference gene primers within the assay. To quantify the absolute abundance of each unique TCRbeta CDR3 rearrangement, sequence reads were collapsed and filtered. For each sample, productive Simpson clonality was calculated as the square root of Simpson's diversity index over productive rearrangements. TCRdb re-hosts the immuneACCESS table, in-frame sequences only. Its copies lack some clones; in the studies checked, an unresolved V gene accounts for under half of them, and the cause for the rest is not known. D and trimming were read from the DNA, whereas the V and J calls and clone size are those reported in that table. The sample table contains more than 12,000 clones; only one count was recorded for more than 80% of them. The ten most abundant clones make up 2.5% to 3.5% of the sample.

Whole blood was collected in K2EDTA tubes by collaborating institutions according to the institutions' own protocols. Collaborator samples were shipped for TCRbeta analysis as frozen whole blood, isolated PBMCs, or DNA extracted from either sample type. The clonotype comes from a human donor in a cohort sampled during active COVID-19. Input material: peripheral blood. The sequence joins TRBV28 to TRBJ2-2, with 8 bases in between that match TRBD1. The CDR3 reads CASSFGTGYTGELFF. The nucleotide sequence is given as TGTGCCAGCAGTTTCGGGACAGGATACACCGGGGAGCTGTTTTTT.